The sequence of this TCR beta chain was determined in a study of beta chain features in type 1 diabetes. Overall study: The patient and healthy donor groups were comparable for age, gender and cell yields.

This clone was seen a handful of times. Its antigen remains unidentified. There are 14 residues in the CDR3. Trimming took 3 bases from V and 5 from J, leaving 13 bases between them. Germline loops: CDR1 WSHSY, CDR2 SAAADI. Expressed TCRB transcripts got sequenced, as all isolated RNA was reverse transcribed. Produced via immunoSEQ multiplex PCR; TCRdb's table is partial and in-frame only. Altogether under 850,000 clones are present, around 15% being singletons, with the ten largest covering approximately 0.022%. Study results and caveats: The influence of HLA type on TCRB rearrangement stayed undetermined. Short templates might get an advantage during PCR, and this would be equal in patients and controls. In every one of the four CD4+ subsets, TCRB CDR3s were moderately but significantly shorter in Type 1 diabetes patients.

This clonotype originated in a man aged 18 to 35 with type 1 diabetes. The chain is built from TRBV10-2 and TRBJ2-5, with a tentative D call TRBD2 (7 bases). Sequencing used naive CD4+ T cells from blood. The CDR3 sequence: CASSEGGAWETQYF. CDR3 sequence (DNA): TGCGCCAGCAGTGAAGGGGGGGCGTGGGAGACCCAGTACTTC.